This TCR beta chain was retrieved from a study of blood T cell repertoires in COVID-19. Trimming cost V 4 bases and J 9 bases; bases outside gene matches: 12. From germline, CDR1 is SGHAT and CDR2 FQNNGV. This CDR3 has 15 amino acids. Original data processing: Amplified reference gene primers provided the basis for estimating nucleated cell counts. TCRdb keeps only in-frame clones here, not all; method: immunoSEQ multiplex PCR. The D gene and trimming were derived from the DNA, and the V and J assignments and clone size from that table. The sample includes 100,000 or so clones, more than 80% of them seen just once.

This receptor was identified in a woman aged 70-85 years with acute or convalescent COVID-19. The gene calls are TRBV11-2 and TRBJ2-1; 7 bases match TRBD2. Sequencing used peripheral blood. DNA for the CDR3: TGTGCCAGCAGCTCCCTTCGGGGGGACGTAAGTGAGCAGTTCTTC. Translation gives CASSSLRGDVSEQFF.